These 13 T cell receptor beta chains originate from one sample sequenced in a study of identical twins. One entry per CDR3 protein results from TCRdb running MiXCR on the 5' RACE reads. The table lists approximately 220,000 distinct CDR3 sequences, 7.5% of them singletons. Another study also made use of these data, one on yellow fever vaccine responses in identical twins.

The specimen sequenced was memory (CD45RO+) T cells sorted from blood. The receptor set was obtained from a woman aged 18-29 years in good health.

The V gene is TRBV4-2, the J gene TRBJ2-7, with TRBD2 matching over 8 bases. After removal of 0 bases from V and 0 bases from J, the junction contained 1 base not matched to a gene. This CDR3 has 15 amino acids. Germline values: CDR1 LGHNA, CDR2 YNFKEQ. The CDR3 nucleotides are TGTGCCAGCAGCCAAGATAGCGGGACCTCCTACGAGCAGTACTTC. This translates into CASSQDSGTSYEQYF.

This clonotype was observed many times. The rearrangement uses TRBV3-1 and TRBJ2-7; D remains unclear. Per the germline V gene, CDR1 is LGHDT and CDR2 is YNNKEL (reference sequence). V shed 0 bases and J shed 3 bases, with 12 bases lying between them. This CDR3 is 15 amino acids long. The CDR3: CASSQDQAPIYEQYF. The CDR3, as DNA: TGTGCCAGCAGCCAAGATCAGGCCCCAATCTACGAGCAGTACTTC.

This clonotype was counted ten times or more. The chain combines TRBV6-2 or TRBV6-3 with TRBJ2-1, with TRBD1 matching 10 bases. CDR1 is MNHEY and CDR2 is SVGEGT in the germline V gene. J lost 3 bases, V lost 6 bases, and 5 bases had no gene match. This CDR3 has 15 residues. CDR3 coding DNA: TGTGCCAGCAGGGAGGGACAGGGGTTCTACAATGAGCAGTTCTTC. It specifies CASREGQGFYNEQFF.

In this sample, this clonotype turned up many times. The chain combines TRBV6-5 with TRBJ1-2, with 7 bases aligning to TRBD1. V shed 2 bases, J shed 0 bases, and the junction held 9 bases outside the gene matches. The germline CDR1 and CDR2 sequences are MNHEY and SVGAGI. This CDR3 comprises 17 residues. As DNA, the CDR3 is TGTGCCAGCAGTTACGTTGGGACAGAACTCACTAACTATGGCTACACCTTC. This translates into CASSYVGTELTNYGYTF.

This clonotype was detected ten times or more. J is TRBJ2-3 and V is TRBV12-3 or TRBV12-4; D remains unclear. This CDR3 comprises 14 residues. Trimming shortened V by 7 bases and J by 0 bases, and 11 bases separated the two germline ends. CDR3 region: CASNTGRSTDTQYF. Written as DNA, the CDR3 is TGTGCCAGCAATACCGGCCGAAGCACAGATACGCAGTATTTT.

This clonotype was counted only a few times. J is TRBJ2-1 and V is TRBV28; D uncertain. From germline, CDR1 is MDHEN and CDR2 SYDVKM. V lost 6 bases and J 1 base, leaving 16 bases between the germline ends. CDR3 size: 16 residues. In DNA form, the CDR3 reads TGTGCCAGCAGCGGTGGTGGTGATCGATCCTACAATGAGCAGTTCTTC. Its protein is CASSGGGDRSYNEQFF.

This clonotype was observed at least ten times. Here the CDR3 reads CASSLVGTSGHNEQFF. CDR3 bases: TGTGCCAGCAGCTTAGTGGGGACTAGCGGTCACAATGAGCAGTTCTTC. The chain combines TRBV7-2 with TRBJ2-1; 11 positions match TRBD2. CDR3 size: 16 residues. After removal of 1 base from V and 5 bases from J, the junction contained 4 bases not matched to a gene. The V gene's germline CDR1 is SGHTA and CDR2 FQGNSA.

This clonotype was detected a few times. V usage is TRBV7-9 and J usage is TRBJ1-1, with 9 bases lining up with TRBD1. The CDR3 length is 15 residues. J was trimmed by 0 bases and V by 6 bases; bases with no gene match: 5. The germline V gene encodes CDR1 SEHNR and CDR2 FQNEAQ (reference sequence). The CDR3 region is CASRIGQGLNTEAFF. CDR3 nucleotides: TGTGCCAGCAGGATAGGACAGGGGTTGAACACTGAAGCTTTCTTT.

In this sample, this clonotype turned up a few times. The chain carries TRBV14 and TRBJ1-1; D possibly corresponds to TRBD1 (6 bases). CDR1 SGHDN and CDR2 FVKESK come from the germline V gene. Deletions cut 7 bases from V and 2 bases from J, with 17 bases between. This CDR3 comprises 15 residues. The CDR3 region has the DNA TGTGCCAGCATAAGCCAGGGCAGGGGCAACACTGAAGCTTTCTTT. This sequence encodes CASISQGRGNTEAFF.

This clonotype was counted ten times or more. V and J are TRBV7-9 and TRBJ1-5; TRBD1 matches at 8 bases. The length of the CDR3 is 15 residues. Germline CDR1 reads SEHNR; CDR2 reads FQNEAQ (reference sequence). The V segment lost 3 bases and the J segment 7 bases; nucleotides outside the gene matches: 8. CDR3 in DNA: TGTGCCAGCAGCTTCGACAGGGGACCGGGGCAGCCCCAGCATTTT. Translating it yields CASSFDRGPGQPQHF. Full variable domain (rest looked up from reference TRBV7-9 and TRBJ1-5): DTGVSQNPRHKITKRGQNVTFRCDPISEHNRLYWYRQTLGQGPEFLTYFQNEAQLEKSRLLSDRFSAERPKGSFSTLEIQRTEQGDSAMYLCASSFDRGPGQPQHFGDGTRLSIL.

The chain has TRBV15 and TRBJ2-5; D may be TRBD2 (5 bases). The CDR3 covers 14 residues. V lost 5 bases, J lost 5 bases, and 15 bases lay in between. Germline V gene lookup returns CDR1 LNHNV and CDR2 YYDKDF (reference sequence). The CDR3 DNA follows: TGTGCCACCAGCCCCGGTCAAGGCGGGGAGACCCAGTACTTC. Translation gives CATSPGQGGETQYF. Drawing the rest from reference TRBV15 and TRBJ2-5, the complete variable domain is DAMVIQNPRYQVTQFGKPVTLSCSQTLNHNVMYWYQQKSSQAPKLLFHYYDKDFNNEADTPDNFQSRRPNTSFCFLDIRSPGLGDTAMYLCATSPGQGGETQYFGPGTRLLVL.

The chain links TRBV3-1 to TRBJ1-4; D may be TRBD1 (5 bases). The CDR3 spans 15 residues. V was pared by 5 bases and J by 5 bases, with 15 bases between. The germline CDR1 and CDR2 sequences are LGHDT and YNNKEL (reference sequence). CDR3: CASSLHRDGNEKLFF. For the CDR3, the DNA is TGTGCCAGCAGCTTACACCGGGACGGAAATGAAAAACTGTTTTTT. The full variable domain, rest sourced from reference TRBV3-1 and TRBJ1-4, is DTAVSQTPKYLVTQMGNDKSIKCEQNLGHDTMYWYKQDSKKFLKIMFSYNNKELIINETVPNRFSPKSPDKAHLNLHINSLELGDSAVYFCASSLHRDGNEKLFFGSGTQLSVL.

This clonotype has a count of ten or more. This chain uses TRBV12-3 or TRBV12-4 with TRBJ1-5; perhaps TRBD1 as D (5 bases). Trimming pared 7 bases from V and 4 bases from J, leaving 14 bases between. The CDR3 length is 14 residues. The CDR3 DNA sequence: TGTGCCAGCACCCCGGGGGTGGAGAATCAGCCCCAGCATTTT. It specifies CASTPGVENQPQHF.